This T cell receptor beta chain was sequenced in a study of shared clonotypes between healthy human individuals. For the study at large: Each donor's CD4 naive and CD4 memory cells filled three plates apiece, CD8 naive two, and CD8 memory one. Points from the study as a whole: An expected dependence of interdonor clonotype sharing on sequencing depth was noted.

Comments on this clone: No antigen is known for it.

Naive CD8 cells comprised CD45RO-negative, CCR7-positively selected cells, excluding terminally differentiated effector memory CD45RA+ cells. Everyone who donated was a Caucasian adult who lived in Nashville, Tennessee. Trimming took off 7 bases at V and 2 bases at J, with 12 bases between the two ends. CDR3 length equals 13 residues. The germline V gene encodes CDR1 WSHSY and CDR2 SAAADI. The DNA input per sorted-subset replicate PCR was 200 to 250 ng, corresponding to tens of thousands of T cell genomes. Clones were sequenced by immunoSEQ multiplex PCR, and TCRdb holds only the in-frame ones, with some missing. Of 760,000 or so clones in the sample, roughly 96% are singletons; the top ten hold about 0.25%.

Sequencing was carried out using naive CD8+ T cells sorted from blood. The sequence came from a man between 25 and 39 years old in good health. The V gene is TRBV10-2, the J gene TRBJ2-7, with a weak D call TRBD1 (6 bases). The CDR3 region is CASTGDPTYEQYF. The CDR3 region has the DNA TGCGCCAGCACAGGGGACCCCACCTACGAGCAGTACTTC.